The 4 T cell receptor beta chains reported below all come from one sample, sequenced in a study of T cell responses to AZD1222 COVID-19 vaccine. The data were produced by immunoSEQ multiplex PCR, yet TCRdb's version contains in-frame clones alone and is incomplete. The table has approximately 130,000 clones, 86% seen once. The input for sequencing was peripheral blood, taken 28 days after the second AZD1222 dose. The origin of the receptors is an adult who received the AZD1222 COVID-19 vaccine.

This clone has a single count. The chain combines TRBV5-1 with TRBJ2-7; 10 bases are shared with TRBD2. The CDR3 consists of 15 residues. J gave up 4 bases and V 0 bases, and 4 bases lay outside the gene matches. The germline V gene encodes CDR1 SGHRS and CDR2 YFSETQ. The CDR3 here is CASSLEASGGYEQYF. CDR3 in DNA: TGCGCCAGCAGCTTGGAGGCTAGCGGGGGTTACGAGCAGTACTTC.

The V and J genes are TRBV29-1 and TRBJ2-1; D is ambiguous. V shed 0 bases and J shed 5 bases, with 8 bases lying between them. Germline CDR1 is SQVTM and CDR2 is ANQGSEA. This CDR3 has 13 residues. CDR3 DNA: TGCAGCGTTGAAGACTCCTTAAACAATGAGCAGTTCTTC. Protein sequence: CSVEDSLNNEQFF.

The chain is built from TRBV19 and TRBJ1-1; no reliable D call. The CDR3 sequence is 11 residues long. CDR1 and CDR2 from the germline V gene are LNHDA and SQIVND (reference sequence). Deletions cut 6 bases from V and 4 bases from J, with 6 bases between. The chain's CDR3 is CASRVSTEAFF. The DNA of the CDR3 is TGTGCCAGTAGGGTGAGCACTGAAGCTTTCTTT.

The rearrangement uses TRBV29-1 and TRBJ1-2; 8 bases are shared with TRBD1. The CDR3 consists of 13 residues. The trim removed 6 bases at V and 0 bases at J, leaving 3 bases unmatched. Per germline, CDR1 SQVTM and CDR2 ANQGSEA. The CDR3, as DNA: TGCAGCGTGGAGACAGGGGCTAACTATGGCTACACCTTC. This encodes CSVETGANYGYTF.